The 29 T cell receptor beta chains below all came from one sample that was sequenced in a study of technical replicates of blood from a handful of donors (TCRdb year 2017). Library generation was performed with the immunoSEQ multiplex PCR assay. As stored in TCRdb, this immuneACCESS dataset retains in-frame rearrangements with V and J assigned. A fraction of the clones does not appear; measured against another copy, unresolved V genes explain less than half of the discrepancy, and the remainder lacks a known reason. The sample has under 75,000 clones on record, 85% to 95% of them singletons. The top ten clones comprise about 0.38% of the sample. The sequenced sample consisted of T cells isolated from PBMCs. The receptors come from a human donor in good health.

The V gene is TRBV30, the J gene TRBJ2-1, with 14 bases aligning to TRBD2. The CDR3 is 14 amino acids. CDR1 and CDR2 (germline): GTSNPN, SVGIG (reference sequence). Trimming at V came to 5 bases and at J to 7 bases, leaving 4 bases not matched to a gene. This CDR3 is CAWATSGRANEQFF. In DNA, the CDR3 is TGTGCCTGGGCGACTAGCGGGAGGGCAAATGAGCAGTTCTTC. The complete variable domain, with remaining parts taken from reference TRBV30 and TRBJ2-1, reads SQTIHQWPATLVQPVGSPLSLECTVEGTSNPNLYWYRQAAGRGLQLLFYSVGIGQISSEVPQNLSASRPQDRQFILSSKKLLLSDSGFYLCAWATSGRANEQFFGPGTRLTVL.

The genes are TRBV5-1 and TRBJ2-1; maybe TRBD1 (5 bases). CDR3 length: 16 residues. Trimming left V 5 bases short and J 0 bases short, with 15 bases between. The germline CDR1 and CDR2 sequences are SGHRS and YFSETQ. The CDR3 DNA reads TGCGCCAGCAGGAAACTAACAGGAGACTCCTACAATGAGCAGTTCTTC. This sequence encodes CASRKLTGDSYNEQFF.

The V gene is TRBV7-2, the J gene TRBJ1-1, with D possibly TRBD1 on 6 matching bases. Trimming took 5 bases from V and 0 from J, leaving 10 bases between them. This CDR3 contains 14 residues. Germline V lookup: CDR1 SGHTA, CDR2 FQGNSA. The CDR3 DNA reads as TGTGCCAGCAGCCCCTGGACAGTGAACACTGAAGCTTTCTTT. Residues: CASSPWTVNTEAFF. Looking up the rest from reference TRBV7-2 and TRBJ1-1 gives the full variable domain: GAGVSQSPSNKVTEKGKDVELRCDPISGHTALYWYRQSLGQGLEFLIYFQGNSAPDKSGLPSDRFSAERTGGSVSTLTIQRTQQEDSAVYLCASSPWTVNTEAFFGQGTRLTVV.

The chain joins TRBV19 to TRBJ1-5; D not certain. V was clipped by 1 base and J by 4 bases, with 8 bases between them. CDR1 is LNHDA, CDR2 SQIVND, per germline (reference sequence). This CDR3 region has 14 residues. The CDR3 sequence: CASSIGQRNQPQHF. In DNA, the CDR3 is TGTGCCAGTAGTATAGGGCAGAGGAATCAGCCCCAGCATTTT.

The rearrangement uses TRBV19 and TRBJ1-2, with a tentative D call TRBD1 (6 bases). This CDR3 region has 11 residues. The germline CDR1 and CDR2 sequences are LNHDA and SQIVND (reference sequence). Trimming stripped 6 bases from V and 6 bases from J, with 8 bases between. The DNA of the CDR3 is TGTGCCAGTAGGACAGGTGATGGCTACACCTTC. As protein: CASRTGDGYTF.

In this sample, this clone turned up once. CDR3 nucleotide sequence: TGTGCCAGCAGCGTAGTGGACAGGGGGTTATCTGGCTACACCTTC. Protein product: CASSVVDRGLSGYTF. This chain uses TRBV9 with TRBJ1-2; 10 bases fit TRBD1. Germline V gene sequence: CDR1 SGDLS, CDR2 YYNGEE. The CDR3 is made up of 15 amino acids. Trimming removed 0 bases from V and 7 bases from J; junction bases left unmatched: 6.

The V gene is TRBV18, the J gene TRBJ2-5; TRBD1 is a possible D gene (5 bases). This CDR3 has 14 residues. CDR1 is KGHSH, CDR2 LQKENI, per germline. Trimming took off 6 bases at V and 2 bases at J, with 13 bases between the two ends. The chain's CDR3 is CASSPKTGQETQYF. CDR3 in DNA: TGTGCCAGCTCGCCTAAAACAGGACAAGAGACCCAGTACTTC. Drawing the rest from reference TRBV18 and TRBJ2-5, the complete variable domain is NAGVMQNPRHLVRRRGQEARLRCSPMKGHSHVYWYRQLPEEGLKFMVYLQKENIIDESGMPKERFSAEFPKEGPSILRIQQVVRGDSAAYFCASSPKTGQETQYFGPGTRLLVL.

The chain uses TRBV4-1 and TRBJ2-7; TRBD2 agrees at 9 bases. V was pared by 0 bases and J by 3 bases, with 12 bases of the junction left unmatched. Germline assignment: CDR1 MGHRA and CDR2 YSYEKL. The CDR3 totals 18 residues. The CDR3 DNA reads as TGCGCCAGCAGCCAAGATCCCATCCTAGCGGGAAGAATCTACGAGCAGTACTTC. This gives the protein CASSQDPILAGRIYEQYF.

The CDR3 DNA sequence: TGTGCCATCAGTGATAAACTCGAGGGCTCTGAAAAACTGTTTTTT. Residues: CAISDKLEGSEKLFF. The V gene is TRBV10-3, the J gene TRBJ1-4; no firm D call. The ends were cut back, 3 bases at V and 7 bases at J, with 15 bases in the middle. Germline CDR1 ENHRY, CDR2 SYGVKD. The CDR3 runs 15 residues.

The chain is built from TRBV9 and TRBJ2-7; D might be TRBD1 (6 bases). The germline V and J ends were trimmed by 2 bases and 2 bases, with 14 bases remaining between them. In germline, CDR1 is SGDLS, CDR2 YYNGEE. This CDR3 has 15 amino acids. The CDR3 region has the DNA TGTGCCAGCAGCGTCTCGTCAACAGGGCCCTACGAGCAGTACTTC. It is translated as CASSVSSTGPYEQYF. The entire variable domain, with the rest obtained from reference TRBV9 and TRBJ2-7, is as follows: DSGVTQTPKHLITATGQRVTLRCSPRSGDLSVYWYQQSLDQGLQFLIQYYNGEERAKGNILERFSAQQFPDLHSELNLSSLELGDSALYFCASSVSSTGPYEQYFGPGTRLTVT.

The chain joins TRBV4-2 to TRBJ2-7; D is unclear. Per the germline V gene, CDR1 is LGHNA and CDR2 is YNFKEQ. Deletions cut 6 bases from V and 1 base from J, with 10 bases between. There are 13 residues in the CDR3. The CDR3 DNA sequence: TGTGCCAGCAGGTCCGATAGATCCTACGAGCAGTACTTC. Protein: CASRSDRSYEQYF.

This chain connects TRBV5-1 to TRBJ2-1; tentative D call: TRBD2 (5 bases). The V and J ends lost 5 bases and 8 bases respectively, with 23 bases between them. CDR1 and CDR2 (germline): SGHRS, YFSETQ. This CDR3 comprises 16 residues. The CDR3 region is CASRPSRPIFSDEQFF. In DNA, the CDR3 is TGCGCCAGCAGACCATCGAGGCCCATTTTTAGCGATGAGCAGTTCTTC.

The J gene is TRBJ2-1, the V gene TRBV29-1, with TRBD2 as a possible D gene (6 bases). CDR1 is SQVTM, CDR2 ANQGSEA, per germline. Between the trimmed V and J ends, which lost 1 base and 4 bases, there was a span of 11 bases. The CDR3 contains 14 residues. The CDR3 DNA reads TGCAGCGTTGAAGTACCGCGGGGATACAATGAGCAGTTCTTC. The encoded protein is CSVEVPRGYNEQFF.

V gene TRBV25-1 combines with J gene TRBJ2-2; 11 nucleotides match TRBD1. Trimming cost V 0 bases and J 7 bases; bases outside gene matches: 4. This CDR3 is 16 amino acids long. Germline CDR1 and CDR2: MGHDK and SYGVNS. Here the CDR3 reads CASSEYRGQGDGELFF. CDR3 in DNA: TGTGCCAGCAGTGAATATCGGGGACAGGGGGACGGGGAGCTGTTTTTT. Full variable domain (missing parts from reference TRBV25-1 and TRBJ2-2): EADIYQTPRYLVIGTGKKITLECSQTMGHDKMYWYQQDPGMELHLIHYSYGVNSTEKGDLSSESTVSRIRTEHFPLTLESARPSHTSQYLCASSEYRGQGDGELFFGEGSRLTVL.

The V gene is TRBV19, the J gene TRBJ1-1; D gene uncertain. CDR1 and CDR2 (germline): LNHDA, SQIVND (reference sequence). Trimming left V 2 bases short and J 1 base short, with 8 bases between. The CDR3 sequence is 14 residues long. The CDR3 nucleotides are TGTGCCAGTAGTATAACCGCCGGGAACACTGAAGCTTTCTTT. This codes for CASSITAGNTEAFF.

The chain links TRBV29-1 to TRBJ2-7, with 9 bases aligning to TRBD1. The V gene's germline CDR1 is SQVTM and CDR2 ANQGSEA. The CDR3 extends over 12 amino acids. Losses at the gene ends were 5 bases for V and 4 bases for J; bases not matched to a gene: 3. Here the CDR3 DNA reads TGCAGCGTTCAAGGGACAGGGTACGAGCAGTACTTC. This gives the protein CSVQGTGYEQYF.

V is TRBV13 and J is TRBJ1-4, with TRBD1 matching 9 bases. CDR1 and CDR2 from the germline V gene are PRHDT and FYEKMQ (reference sequence). The trim removed 6 bases at V and 8 bases at J, leaving 10 bases unmatched. This CDR3 region has 15 residues. The CDR3, as DNA: TGTGCCAGCAGTCGTATGGACAGGGGAGGGGAAAAACTGTTTTTT. Its protein is CASSRMDRGGEKLFF.

V usage is TRBV29-1 and J usage is TRBJ2-7; no reliable D call. Trimming pared 4 bases from V and 0 bases from J, leaving 4 bases between. The CDR3 covers 11 residues. Germline V lookup: CDR1 SQVTM, CDR2 ANQGSEA. The CDR3 region is CSVASSYEQYF. The CDR3 DNA is TGCAGCGTTGCCTCCTCCTACGAGCAGTACTTC.

Comment on this clone: The junction departs from the called germline gene at one end, perhaps through a read error. This chain connects TRBV9 to TRBJ2-7; 14 bases align to TRBD2. This CDR3 is built from 13 residues. Germline CDR1 and CDR2: SGDLS and YYNGEE. In DNA, the CDR3 is TGTGCCAGCAGCGCCGGGACTAGCGGGAGTATGGACTTC. Translated: CASSAGTSGSMDF.

The chain links TRBV7-9 to TRBJ1-1, with D possibly TRBD1 on 5 matching bases. The CDR3 spans 12 residues. V was trimmed by 2 bases and J by 11 bases, leaving 12 bases between them. Germline CDR1 reads SEHNR; CDR2 reads FQNEAQ (reference sequence). In DNA form, the CDR3 reads TGTGCCAGCAGCTTAATGGGGGGGAGGGCTTTCTTT. This codes for CASSLMGGRAFF.

The genes are TRBV7-2 and TRBJ2-5; no clear D gene. Germline V lookup: CDR1 SGHTA, CDR2 FQGNSA. V was pared by 2 bases and J by 5 bases, with 12 bases between. This CDR3 comprises 14 residues. CDR3 amino acids: CASSLQLVGETQYF. For the CDR3, the DNA is TGTGCCAGCAGCTTACAGCTAGTGGGTGAGACCCAGTACTTC.

The chain links TRBV7-6 to TRBJ1-1, with unresolved D. V lost 2 bases and J lost 3, with 7 bases in between. This CDR3 is built from 13 residues. Germline V gene data show CDR1 as SGHVS and CDR2 as FNYEAQ. CDR3 region: CASSLRQDTEAFF. CDR3 DNA sequence: TGTGCCAGCAGCTTAAGGCAGGACACTGAAGCTTTCTTT. Based on the CDR3 plus reference TRBV7-6 and TRBJ1-1, the full variable domain is GAGVSQSPRYKVTKRGQDVALRCDPISGHVSLYWYRQALGQGPEFLTYFNYEAQQDKSGLPNDRFSAERPEGSISTLTIQRTEQRDSAMYRCASSLRQDTEAFFGQGTRLTVV.

This chain links TRBV28 with TRBJ2-7, with 12 bases that match TRBD1. The CDR3 contains 15 residues. V lost 5 bases, J lost 6 bases, and 8 bases stayed unmatched. Germline CDR1 MDHEN, CDR2 SYDVKM. CDR3 nucleotides: TGTGCCAGCAGTGAAACCGGGACAGGGGGCGCCGAGCAGTACTTC. Protein product: CASSETGTGGAEQYF.

The V call is TRBV28, the J call TRBJ2-7, with 9 bases identical to TRBD1. Trimming at V came to 6 bases and at J to 3 bases, leaving 6 bases not matched to a gene. CDR3 size: 14 residues. Germline V gives CDR1 MDHEN, CDR2 SYDVKM. In nucleotides, the CDR3 is TGTGCCAGCAGGACGGGGGACAGGGTCTACGAGCAGTACTTC. Translating it yields CASRTGDRVYEQYF. Variable domain in full (rest from reference TRBV28 and TRBJ2-7): DVKVTQSSRYLVKRTGEKVFLECVQDMDHENMFWYRQDPGLGLRLIYFSYDVKMKEKGDIPEGYSVSREKKERFSLILESASTNQTSMYLCASRTGDRVYEQYFGPGTRLTVT.

CDR3 nucleotides: TGTGCCAGCAGTGAAGAGTGGGGGAGGGGAAACACCATATATTTT. Its translation is CASSEEWGRGNTIYF. This chain connects TRBV6-1 to TRBJ1-3; TRBD1 is a possible D gene (5 bases). The CDR3 length is 15 residues. Germline CDR1 and CDR2: MNHNS and SASEGT. V shed 1 base and J shed 4 bases, with 11 bases lying between them.

The CDR3 loop is CATSRDMETGMFYEQYF. The CDR3 nucleotides read TGTGCCACCAGCAGAGACATGGAGACAGGGATGTTCTACGAGCAGTACTTC. The chain carries TRBV15 and TRBJ2-7; 7 bases line up with TRBD1. Per germline, CDR1 LNHNV and CDR2 YYDKDF (reference sequence). The V and J ends lost 0 bases and 3 bases, in that order; junction bases with no gene match: 11. There are 17 residues in the CDR3.

This sequence joins TRBV28 and TRBJ2-7; TRBD2 matches at 8 bases. The CDR3 loop spans 15 amino acids. V lost 3 bases and J lost 2; bases outside the gene matches: 6. The germline V gene has CDR1 MDHEN and CDR2 SYDVKM. This CDR3 is CASSLGLAGTYEQYF. The CDR3 coding sequence is TGTGCCAGCAGTTTGGGGCTAGCGGGTACCTACGAGCAGTACTTC. The entire variable domain, with the rest obtained from reference TRBV28 and TRBJ2-7, is as follows: DVKVTQSSRYLVKRTGEKVFLECVQDMDHENMFWYRQDPGLGLRLIYFSYDVKMKEKGDIPEGYSVSREKKERFSLILESASTNQTSMYLCASSLGLAGTYEQYFGPGTRLTVT.

The chain recombines TRBV27 with TRBJ1-5; D possibly corresponds to TRBD1 (5 bases). With 0 bases removed from V and 0 bases from J, the gap between germline ends came to 12 bases. CDR1 and CDR2 from the germline V gene are MNHEY and SMNVEV (reference sequence). The CDR3 covers 17 residues. The CDR3 loop is CASSLSSGVNSNQPQHF. CDR3 nucleotide sequence: TGTGCCAGCAGTTTATCATCGGGGGTCAATAGCAATCAGCCCCAGCATTTT.

The V gene is TRBV6-5, the J gene TRBJ2-2; 7 bases are a match to TRBD1. V was pared by 0 bases and J by 6 bases, with 7 bases of the junction left unmatched. Germline loops: CDR1 MNHEY, CDR2 SVGAGI. This CDR3 comprises 16 residues. The CDR3 coding sequence is TGTGCCAGCAGTTACTCGAGAGGGGGCGGTGCCGGGGAGCTGTTTTTT. It encodes CASSYSRGGGAGELFF.